One TCR beta chain is described in this entry. Its specificity is not known. This entry is derived from a study of cytomegalovirus exposure and HLA in healthy donors. The study, taken as a whole, reports: Certain sequence variants were highly shared and formed a cluster, and this cluster was likely a sequencing artifact. As was reported, the HLA-A and HLA-B alleles of most subjects were accurately predicted from TCR beta sequences.

The primer mix had 60 Vbeta and 13 Jbeta primers. The method was immunoSEQ multiplex PCR; TCRdb's version includes in-frame clones alone and lacks a portion of them. The repertoire holds 65,000 to 75,000 clones, with approximately 67% as singletons. Specimen: PBMCs. The TCR was taken from a woman aged 25 to 39 in good health and CMV-seronegative.

The CDR3 protein is CASSLGPRNYGYTF. Here the CDR3 DNA reads TGTGCCAGCTCTCTTGGGCCCAGGAATTATGGCTACACCTTC. The rearrangement uses TRBV5-4 and TRBJ1-2; D not resolved. The V end lost 7 bases, the J end lost 5 bases, and 18 bases lay between the germline ends. CDR3 length equals 14 residues. Germline V lookup: CDR1 SGHNT, CDR2 YYREEE (reference sequence).